The sequence of this T cell receptor beta chain was determined in a study of shared clonotypes between healthy human individuals. Germline loops: CDR1 SGHAT, CDR2 FQNNGV. The CDR3 runs to 15 residues. V gave up 2 bases and J gave up 2 bases, with 7 bases separating them. Each sample came from a Caucasian adult donor living in Nashville, Tennessee. Clones were sequenced by immunoSEQ multiplex PCR, and TCRdb holds only the in-frame ones, with some missing. This sample has about 710,000 clones, with roughly 73% found just once. The sequence derives from a woman aged 25-40 years in good health. This chain links TRBV11-2 with TRBJ2-6; D may be TRBD1 (5 bases). Input material: memory CD4+ T cells sorted from blood. The subset here: CD45RA-negative fraction. The CDR3 nucleotides are TGTGCCAGCAGCTTACCAGGGCCTGGGGCCAACGTCCTGACTTTC. Its protein is CASSLPGPGANVLTF.